In its sample, the clone carrying this TCR beta chain was seen a few times. The CDR3 has 15 amino acids. With 60 Vbeta and 13 Jbeta primers, the PCR was carried out. TCRdb's copy holds only in-frame clones and misses some; the assay was immunoSEQ multiplex PCR. The sample gives some 97,000 clones, 65% to 80% of which show up once; 3% to 4% is in the top ten. The data are from a study of cytomegalovirus exposure and HLA in healthy donors. This receptor was identified in a woman aged 45 to 65 in good health and CMV-seropositive. The sequencing sample was made of PBMCs. V gene TRBV21-1 combines with J gene TRBJ1-5; the D call TRBD1 from the table was never checked on the DNA. TRBV21-1 is a known pseudogene. CDR3 nucleotides: TGTGCCAGCAACATACTCGGGACAGGGGATCAGCCCCAGCATTTT. Amino acids: CASNILGTGDQPQHF.